Included here is one T cell receptor (beta chain) sequence, with context. The entry originates in a study of CD8 T cells in Susac syndrome. RNA was extracted with the RNeasy kit, and a quantity of roughly 0.5 to 1 ug was reverse transcribed using random hexamers. Across 54 Vbeta and 13 Jbeta, immunoSEQ multiplex PCR amplified TCR beta CDR3. One entry per CDR3 protein, called by TCRdb with MiXCR from the immunoSEQ multiplex PCR reads. The sample carries 180,000 or so distinct CDR3 sequences, over 85% recorded once. Sequencing of TCR beta was carried out in blood CD8+ and CD4+ T cells. Negative isolation was used for CD8+ and CD4+ T cells and FACS enrichment for TEMRA cells. The TCR comes from a human donor in good health. The sample comprised CD4+ T cells from PBMCs.

CDR3 nucleotides: TGCAGCGGAGCATCCACCTACGAGCAGTACTTC. Translating it yields CSGASTYEQYF. V is TRBV29-1 and J is TRBJ2-7; unclear D gene. Germline values: CDR1 SQVTM, CDR2 ANQGSEA. V was cut by 7 bases and J by 2 bases, with 9 bases left in between. The CDR3 consists of 11 residues.